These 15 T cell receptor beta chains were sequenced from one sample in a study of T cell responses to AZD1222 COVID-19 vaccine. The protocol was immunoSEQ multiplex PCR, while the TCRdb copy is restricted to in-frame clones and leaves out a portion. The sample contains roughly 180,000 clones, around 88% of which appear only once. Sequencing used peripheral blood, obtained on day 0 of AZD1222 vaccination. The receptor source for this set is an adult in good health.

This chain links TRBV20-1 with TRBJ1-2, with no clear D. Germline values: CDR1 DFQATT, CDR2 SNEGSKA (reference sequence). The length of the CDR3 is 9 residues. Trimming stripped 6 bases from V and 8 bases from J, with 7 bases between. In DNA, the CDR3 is TGCAGTGCCCCAGGCGGCTACACCTTC. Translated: CSAPGGYTF.

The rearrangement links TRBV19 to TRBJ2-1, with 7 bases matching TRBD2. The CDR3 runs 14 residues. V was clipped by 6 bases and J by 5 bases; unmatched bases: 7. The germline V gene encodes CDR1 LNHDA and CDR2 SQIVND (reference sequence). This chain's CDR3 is CASRGREKDNEQFF. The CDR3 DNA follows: TGTGCCAGTAGGGGGCGGGAGAAGGACAATGAGCAGTTCTTC.

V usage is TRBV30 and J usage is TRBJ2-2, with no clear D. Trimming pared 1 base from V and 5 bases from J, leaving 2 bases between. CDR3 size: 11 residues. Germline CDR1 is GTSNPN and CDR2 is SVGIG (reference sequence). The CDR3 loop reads CAWSGTGELFF. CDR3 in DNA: TGTGCCTGGAGTGGGACCGGGGAGCTGTTTTTT.

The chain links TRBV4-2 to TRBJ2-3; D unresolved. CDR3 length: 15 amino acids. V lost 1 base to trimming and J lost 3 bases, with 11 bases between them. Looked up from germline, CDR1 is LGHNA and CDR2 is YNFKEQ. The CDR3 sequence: CASSQALRGTDTQYF. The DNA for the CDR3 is TGTGCCAGCAGCCAAGCCCTCCGCGGAACAGATACGCAGTATTTT.

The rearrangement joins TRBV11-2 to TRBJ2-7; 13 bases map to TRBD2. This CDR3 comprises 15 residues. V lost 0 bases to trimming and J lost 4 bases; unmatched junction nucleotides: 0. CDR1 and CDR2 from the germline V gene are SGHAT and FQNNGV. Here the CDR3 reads CASSLELAGGYEQYF. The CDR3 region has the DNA TGTGCCAGCAGCTTAGAACTAGCGGGAGGGTACGAGCAGTACTTC. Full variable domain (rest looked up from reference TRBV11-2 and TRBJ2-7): EAGVAQSPRYKIIEKRQSVAFWCNPISGHATLYWYQQILGQGPKLLIQFQNNGVVDDSQLPKDRFSAERLKGVDSTLKIQPAKLEDSAVYLCASSLELAGGYEQYFGPGTRLTVT.

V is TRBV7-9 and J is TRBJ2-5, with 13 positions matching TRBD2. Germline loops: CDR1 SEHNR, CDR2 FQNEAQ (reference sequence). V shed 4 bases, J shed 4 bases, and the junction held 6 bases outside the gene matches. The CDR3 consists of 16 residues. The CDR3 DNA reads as TGTGCCAGCAGCTCTTGGACTAGCGGGAGAGTAGAGACCCAGTACTTC. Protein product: CASSSWTSGRVETQYF.

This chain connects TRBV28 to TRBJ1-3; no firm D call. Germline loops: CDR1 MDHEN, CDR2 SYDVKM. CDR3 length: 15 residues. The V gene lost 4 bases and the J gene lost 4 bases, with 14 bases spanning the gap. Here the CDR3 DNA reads TGTGCCAGCAGTTCCCCGGATGTAACGGGAAACACCATATATTTT. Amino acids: CASSSPDVTGNTIYF.

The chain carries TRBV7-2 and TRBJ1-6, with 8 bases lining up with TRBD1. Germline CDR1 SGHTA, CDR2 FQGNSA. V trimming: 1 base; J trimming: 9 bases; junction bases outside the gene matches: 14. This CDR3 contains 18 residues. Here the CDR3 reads CASSLVVGRTGMSSPLHF. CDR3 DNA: TGTGCCAGCAGCTTAGTAGTGGGGCGGACAGGGATGAGTTCACCCCTCCACTTT.

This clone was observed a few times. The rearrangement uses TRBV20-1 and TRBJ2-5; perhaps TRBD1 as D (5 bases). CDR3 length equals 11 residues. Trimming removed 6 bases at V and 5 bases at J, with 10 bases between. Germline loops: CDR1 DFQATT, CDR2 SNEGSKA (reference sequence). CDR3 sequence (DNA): TGCAGTGCCCCAGGGTTCGAGACCCAGTACTTC. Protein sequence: CSAPGFETQYF.

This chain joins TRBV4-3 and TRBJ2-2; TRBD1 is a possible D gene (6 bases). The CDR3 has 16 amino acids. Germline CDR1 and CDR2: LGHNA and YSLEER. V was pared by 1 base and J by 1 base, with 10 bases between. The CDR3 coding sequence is TGCGCCAGCAGCCAAGTGTACAGGGTGAACACCGGGGAGCTGTTTTTT. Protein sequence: CASSQVYRVNTGELFF.

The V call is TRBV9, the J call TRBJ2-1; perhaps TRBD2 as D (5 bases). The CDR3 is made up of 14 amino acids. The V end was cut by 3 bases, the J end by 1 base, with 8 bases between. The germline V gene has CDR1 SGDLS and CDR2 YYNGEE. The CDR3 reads CASSGSESYNEQFF. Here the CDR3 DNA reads TGTGCCAGCAGCGGTAGCGAGTCCTACAATGAGCAGTTCTTC.

The CDR3 nucleotides are TGTGCCAGCTCACGTGACAGAAGCAACACTGAAGCTTTCTTT. This sequence encodes CASSRDRSNTEAFF. The chain links TRBV18 to TRBJ1-1, with D perhaps matching TRBD1 (5 bases). The germline CDR1 and CDR2 sequences are KGHSH and LQKENI. The CDR3 consists of 14 residues. Trimming took 4 bases from V and 2 from J, leaving 11 bases between them.

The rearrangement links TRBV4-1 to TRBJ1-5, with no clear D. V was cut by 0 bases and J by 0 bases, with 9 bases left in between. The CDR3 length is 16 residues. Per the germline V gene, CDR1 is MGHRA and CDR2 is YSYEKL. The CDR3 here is CASSQDGRFSNQPQHF. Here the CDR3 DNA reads TGCGCCAGCAGCCAAGATGGTCGGTTTAGCAATCAGCCCCAGCATTTT.

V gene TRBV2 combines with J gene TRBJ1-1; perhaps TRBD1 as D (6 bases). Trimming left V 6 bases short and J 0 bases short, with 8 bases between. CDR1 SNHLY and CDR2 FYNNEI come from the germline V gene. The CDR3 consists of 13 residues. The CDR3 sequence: CASRAGVNTEAFF. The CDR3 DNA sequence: TGTGCCAGCAGAGCAGGGGTGAACACTGAAGCTTTCTTT.

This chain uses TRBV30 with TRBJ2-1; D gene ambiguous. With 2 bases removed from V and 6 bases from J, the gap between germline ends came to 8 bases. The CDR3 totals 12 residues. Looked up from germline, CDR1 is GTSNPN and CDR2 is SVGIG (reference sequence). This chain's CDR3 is CAWSLQSNEQFF. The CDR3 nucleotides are TGTGCCTGGAGTTTACAGAGCAATGAGCAGTTCTTC.